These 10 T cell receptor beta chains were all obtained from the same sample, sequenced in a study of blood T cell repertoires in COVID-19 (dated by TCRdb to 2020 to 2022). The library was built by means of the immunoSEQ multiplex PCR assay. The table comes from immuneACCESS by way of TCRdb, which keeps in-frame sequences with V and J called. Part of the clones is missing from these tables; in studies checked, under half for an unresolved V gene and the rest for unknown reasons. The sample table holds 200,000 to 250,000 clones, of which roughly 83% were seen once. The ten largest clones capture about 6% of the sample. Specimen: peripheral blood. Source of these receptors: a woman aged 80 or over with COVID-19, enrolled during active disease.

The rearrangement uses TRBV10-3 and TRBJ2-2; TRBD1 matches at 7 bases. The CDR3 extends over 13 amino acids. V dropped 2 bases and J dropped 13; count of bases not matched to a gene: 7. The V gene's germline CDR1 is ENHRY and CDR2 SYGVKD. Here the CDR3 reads CAISEEGGGRLFF. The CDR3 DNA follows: TGTGCCATCAGTGAGGAAGGGGGCGGCCGGCTGTTTTTT.

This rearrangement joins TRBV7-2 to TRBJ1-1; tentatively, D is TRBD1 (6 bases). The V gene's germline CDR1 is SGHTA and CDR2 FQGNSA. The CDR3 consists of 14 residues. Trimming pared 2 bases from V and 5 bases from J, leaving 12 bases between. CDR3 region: CASSLQQGKTEAFF. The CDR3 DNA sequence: TGTGCCAGCAGCTTACAACAGGGTAAAACTGAAGCTTTCTTT.

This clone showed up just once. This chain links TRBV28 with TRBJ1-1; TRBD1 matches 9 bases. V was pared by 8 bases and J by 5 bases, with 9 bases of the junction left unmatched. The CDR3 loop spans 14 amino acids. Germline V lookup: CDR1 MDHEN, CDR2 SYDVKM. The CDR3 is CASGTPDRGTEAFF. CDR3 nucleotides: TGTGCCAGCGGAACTCCCGACAGGGGGACTGAAGCTTTCTTT.

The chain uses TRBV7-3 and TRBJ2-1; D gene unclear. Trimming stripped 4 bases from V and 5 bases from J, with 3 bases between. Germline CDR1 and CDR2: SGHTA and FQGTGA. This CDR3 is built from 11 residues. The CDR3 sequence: CASSSDNEQFF. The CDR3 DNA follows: TGTGCCAGCAGCTCGGACAATGAGCAGTTCTTC.

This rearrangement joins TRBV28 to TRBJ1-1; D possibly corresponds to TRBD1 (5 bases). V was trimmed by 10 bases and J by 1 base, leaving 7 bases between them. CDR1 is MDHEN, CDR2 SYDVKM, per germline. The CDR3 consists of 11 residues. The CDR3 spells CAIGQNTEAFF. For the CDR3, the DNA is TGTGCCATCGGACAGAACACTGAAGCTTTCTTT.

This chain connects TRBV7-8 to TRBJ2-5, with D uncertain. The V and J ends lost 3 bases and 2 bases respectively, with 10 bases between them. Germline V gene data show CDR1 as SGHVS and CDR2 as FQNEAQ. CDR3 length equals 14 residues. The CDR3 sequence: CASSLGPRQETQYF. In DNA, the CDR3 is TGTGCCAGCAGCTTGGGCCCACGACAAGAGACCCAGTACTTC.

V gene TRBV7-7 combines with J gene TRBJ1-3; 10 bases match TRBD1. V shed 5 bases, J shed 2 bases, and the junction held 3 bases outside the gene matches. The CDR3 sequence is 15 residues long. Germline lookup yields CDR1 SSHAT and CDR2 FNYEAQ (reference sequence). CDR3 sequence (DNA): TGTGCCAGCAGCCAGGGACAGGGGACTGGAAACACCATATATTTT. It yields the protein CASSQGQGTGNTIYF.

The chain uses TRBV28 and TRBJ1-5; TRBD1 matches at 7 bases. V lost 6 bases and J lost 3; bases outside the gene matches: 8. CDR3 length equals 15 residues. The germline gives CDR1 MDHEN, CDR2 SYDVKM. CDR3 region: CASRPTGPDNQPQHF. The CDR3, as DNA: TGTGCCAGCAGGCCGACAGGGCCCGACAATCAGCCCCAGCATTTT.

CDR3 sequence (DNA): TGTGCCAGTAGTCGACAGGGGCCGAGCTCTGGAAACACCATATATTTT. Translation gives CASSRQGPSSGNTIYF. This chain joins TRBV19 and TRBJ1-3; 8 nucleotides align to TRBD1. The CDR3 is 16 amino acids. Germline trimming cut 5 bases from V and 0 bases from J; bases unmatched to any gene: 6. Germline V lookup: CDR1 LNHDA, CDR2 SQIVND (reference sequence). Variable domain in full (rest from reference TRBV19 and TRBJ1-3): DGGITQSPKYLFRKEGQNVTLSCEQNLNHDAMYWYRQDPGQGLRLIYYSQIVNDFQKGDIAEGYSVSREKKESFPLTVTSAQKNPTAFYLCASSRQGPSSGNTIYFGEGSWLTVV.

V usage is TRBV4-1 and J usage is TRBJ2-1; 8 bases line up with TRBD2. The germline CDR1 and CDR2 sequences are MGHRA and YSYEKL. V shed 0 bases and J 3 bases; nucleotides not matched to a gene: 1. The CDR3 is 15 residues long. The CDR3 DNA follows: TGCGCCAGCAGCCAAGAAGGGACTAGCTACAATGAGCAGTTCTTC. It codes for CASSQEGTSYNEQFF.